This passage covers 9 T cell receptor beta chains from one sample sequenced in a study of blood T cell repertoires in COVID-19. Sequencing was performed with immunoSEQ multiplex PCR; in TCRdb, only in-frame clones are kept and a portion is missing. Here the sample spans 110,000 or so clones, 85% to 90% being singletons. The sample was peripheral blood. These receptors were collected from a woman aged 55-69 years with COVID-19, enrolled during active disease.

V is TRBV14 and J is TRBJ1-6; D is unclear. CDR3 length: 14 residues. Germline V gene data show CDR1 as SGHDN and CDR2 as FVKESK. Trimming removed 4 bases at V and 6 bases at J, with 10 bases between. The CDR3 DNA reads TGTGCCAGCAGCCCGTCAGGTCGTAATTCACCCCTCCACTTT. It yields the protein CASSPSGRNSPLHF.

V and J are TRBV18 and TRBJ1-2, with TRBD1 matching over 12 bases. CDR1 is KGHSH, CDR2 LQKENI, per germline. This CDR3 contains 14 residues. Losses at the gene ends were 1 base for V and 6 bases for J; bases not matched to a gene: 0. The CDR3 nucleotides read TGTGCCAGCTCACCACGGGACAGGGGGCATGGCTACACCTTC. Its protein product is CASSPRDRGHGYTF.

The chain employs TRBV18 and TRBJ1-1, with 7 bases identical to TRBD1. This CDR3 spans 15 amino acids. Looked up from germline, CDR1 is KGHSH and CDR2 is LQKENI. V trimming: 3 bases; J trimming: 3 bases; junction bases outside the gene matches: 7. For the CDR3, the DNA is TGTGCCAGCTCACCGATCCGGGACAGCTACACTGAAGCTTTCTTT. Protein sequence: CASSPIRDSYTEAFF.

As regards this clone: Relative to the germline gene, one junction end is altered; a read error may explain this. The J gene is TRBJ2-3, the V gene TRBV29-1, with D perhaps matching TRBD2 (6 bases). Per germline, CDR1 SQVTM and CDR2 ANQGSEA. This CDR3 contains 9 residues. CDR3 protein: CSVANPSDF. As DNA, the CDR3 is TGCAGCGTTGCAAACCCTAGCGACTTT.

This chain links TRBV24-1 with TRBJ2-2; 7 bases are a match to TRBD2. Germline values: CDR1 KGHDR, CDR2 SFDVKD. The CDR3 is made up of 14 amino acids. The junction had 9 bases not matched to a gene; V was cut back by 10 bases and J by 5 bases. This chain's CDR3 is CATRTSGMTGELFF. The CDR3 DNA follows: TGTGCCACTCGGACTAGTGGGATGACCGGGGAGCTGTTTTTT.

The V call is TRBV7-9, the J call TRBJ2-2; 8 bases line up with TRBD2. The CDR3 is 14 amino acids. Germline V lookup: CDR1 SEHNR, CDR2 FQNEAQ (reference sequence). J gave up 7 bases and V 4 bases, and 5 bases lay outside the gene matches. CDR3 sequence (DNA): TGTGCCAGCAGCTGGGGACTAGGCCTCGGGGAGCTGTTTTTT. Protein sequence: CASSWGLGLGELFF. Drawing the rest from reference TRBV7-9 and TRBJ2-2, the complete variable domain is DTGVSQNPRHKITKRGQNVTFRCDPISEHNRLYWYRQTLGQGPEFLTYFQNEAQLEKSRLLSDRFSAERPKGSFSTLEIQRTEQGDSAMYLCASSWGLGLGELFFGEGSRLTVL.

This rearrangement joins TRBV2 to TRBJ2-1; 10 bases are shared with TRBD2. The V gene end was trimmed by 6 bases and the J gene end by 7 bases; junction bases not matched to a gene: 15. The CDR3 extends over 17 amino acids. The germline V gene has CDR1 SNHLY and CDR2 FYNNEI. The DNA of the CDR3 is TGTGCCAGCAGAAAACCAGCGGGGGGGCCTCTATTGAATGAGCAGTTCTTC. This codes for CASRKPAGGPLLNEQFF.

The chain uses TRBV7-8 and TRBJ2-5; 9 bases fit TRBD2. CDR3 length: 15 amino acids. Per the germline V gene, CDR1 is SGHVS and CDR2 is FQNEAQ. Trimming cost V 4 bases and J 1 base; bases outside gene matches: 4. The CDR3 is CASSYQRGVQETQYF. The CDR3, as DNA: TGTGCCAGCAGCTACCAGCGGGGGGTCCAAGAGACCCAGTACTTC.

V gene TRBV18 combines with J gene TRBJ1-3; tentatively, D is TRBD1 (6 bases). The CDR3 runs 18 residues. The V end was cut by 1 base, the J end by 0 bases, with 16 bases between. The V gene's germline CDR1 is KGHSH and CDR2 LQKENI. The CDR3 DNA sequence: TGTGCCAGCTCACCACAAACCGGGACACCAACCTCTGGAAACACCATATATTTT. This gives the protein CASSPQTGTPTSGNTIYF.